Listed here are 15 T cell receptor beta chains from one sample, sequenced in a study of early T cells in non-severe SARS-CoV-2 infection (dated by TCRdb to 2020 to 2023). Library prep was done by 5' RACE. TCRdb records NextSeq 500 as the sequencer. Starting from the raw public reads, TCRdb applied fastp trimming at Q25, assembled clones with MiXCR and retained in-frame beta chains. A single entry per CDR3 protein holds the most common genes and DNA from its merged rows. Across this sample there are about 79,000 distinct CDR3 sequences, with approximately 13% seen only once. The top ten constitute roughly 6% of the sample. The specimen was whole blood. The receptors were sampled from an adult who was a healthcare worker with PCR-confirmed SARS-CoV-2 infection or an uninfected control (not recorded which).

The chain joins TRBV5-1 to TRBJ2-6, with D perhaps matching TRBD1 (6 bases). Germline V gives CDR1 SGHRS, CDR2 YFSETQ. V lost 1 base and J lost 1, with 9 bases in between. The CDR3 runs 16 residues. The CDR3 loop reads CASSLNTGSGANVLTF. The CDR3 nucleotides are TGCGCCAGCAGCTTGAACACAGGGTCTGGGGCCAACGTCCTGACTTTC.

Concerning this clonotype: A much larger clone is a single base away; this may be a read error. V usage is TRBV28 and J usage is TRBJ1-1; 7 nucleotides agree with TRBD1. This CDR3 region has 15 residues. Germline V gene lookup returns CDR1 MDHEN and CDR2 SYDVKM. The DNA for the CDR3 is TGTGCCAGCAGTTCCCCCCCGACAGGGAGGACTGAAGCTCTCTTT. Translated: CASSSPPTGRTEALF.

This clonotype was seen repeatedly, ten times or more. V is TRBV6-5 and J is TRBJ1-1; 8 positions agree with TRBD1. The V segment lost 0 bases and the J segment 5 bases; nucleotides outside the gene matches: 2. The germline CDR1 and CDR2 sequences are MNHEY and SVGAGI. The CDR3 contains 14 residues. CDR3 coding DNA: TGTGCCAGCAGTTACTCCGGACAGGGAACTGAAGCTTTCTTT. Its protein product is CASSYSGQGTEAFF.

The CDR3 spells CASRPLWGLTNQPQHF. CDR3 coding DNA: TGTGCCAGCAGGCCCCTTTGGGGCCTAACAAATCAGCCCCAGCATTTT. The chain is built from TRBV3-1 and TRBJ1-5; maybe TRBD1 (5 bases). The CDR3 has 16 amino acids. The V end lost 6 bases, the J end lost 4 bases, and 19 bases lay between the germline ends. In germline, CDR1 is LGHDT, CDR2 YNNKEL (reference sequence).

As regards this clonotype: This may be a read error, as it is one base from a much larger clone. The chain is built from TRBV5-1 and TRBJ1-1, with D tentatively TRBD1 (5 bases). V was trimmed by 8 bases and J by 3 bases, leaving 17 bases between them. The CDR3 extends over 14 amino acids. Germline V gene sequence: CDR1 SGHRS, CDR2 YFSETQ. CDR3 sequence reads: CASQVAGMHTEAFF. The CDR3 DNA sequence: TGCGCCAGTCAGGTGGCAGGGATGCACACTGAAGCTTTCTTT.

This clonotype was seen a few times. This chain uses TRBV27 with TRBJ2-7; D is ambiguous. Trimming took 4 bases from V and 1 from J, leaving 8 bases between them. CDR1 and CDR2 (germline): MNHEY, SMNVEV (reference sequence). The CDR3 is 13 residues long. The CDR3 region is CASSSDGSYEQYF. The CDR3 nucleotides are TGTGCCAGCAGTTCGGACGGGTCCTACGAGCAGTACTTC.

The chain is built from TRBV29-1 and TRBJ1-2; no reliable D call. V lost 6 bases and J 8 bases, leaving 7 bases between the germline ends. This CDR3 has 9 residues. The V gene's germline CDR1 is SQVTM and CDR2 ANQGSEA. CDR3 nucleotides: TGCAGCGTGGCCCCGGGCTACACCTTC. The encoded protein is CSVAPGYTF.

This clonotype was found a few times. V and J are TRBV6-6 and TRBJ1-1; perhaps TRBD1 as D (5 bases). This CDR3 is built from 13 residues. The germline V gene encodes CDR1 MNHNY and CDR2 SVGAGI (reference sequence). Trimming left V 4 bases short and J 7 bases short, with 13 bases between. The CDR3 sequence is CASSSPGGGEAFF. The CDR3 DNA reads TGTGCCAGCAGTTCCCCGGGGGGGGGTGAAGCTTTCTTT.

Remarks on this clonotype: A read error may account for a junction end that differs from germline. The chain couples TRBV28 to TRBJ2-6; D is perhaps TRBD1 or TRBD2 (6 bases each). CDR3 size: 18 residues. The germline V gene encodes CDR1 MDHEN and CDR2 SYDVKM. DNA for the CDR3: TGTGCCAGCAGCGGGAGCAGGGGCCGCTCTCTAGGGGCCAACATCCTGACTTTC. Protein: CASSGSRGRSLGANILTF.

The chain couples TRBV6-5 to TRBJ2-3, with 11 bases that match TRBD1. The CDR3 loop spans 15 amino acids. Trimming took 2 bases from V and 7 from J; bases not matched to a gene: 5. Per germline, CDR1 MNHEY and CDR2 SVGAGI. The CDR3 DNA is TGTGCCAGCAGTTACCAGGACAGGGGGCGTAATACGCAGTATTTT. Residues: CASSYQDRGRNTQYF.

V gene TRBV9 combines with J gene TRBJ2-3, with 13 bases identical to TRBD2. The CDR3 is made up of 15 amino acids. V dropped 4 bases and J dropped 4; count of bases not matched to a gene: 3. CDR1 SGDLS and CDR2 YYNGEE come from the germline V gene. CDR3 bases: TGTGCCAGCAGCCCGACTAGCGGGAGGCCAGATACGCAGTATTTT. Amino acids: CASSPTSGRPDTQYF.

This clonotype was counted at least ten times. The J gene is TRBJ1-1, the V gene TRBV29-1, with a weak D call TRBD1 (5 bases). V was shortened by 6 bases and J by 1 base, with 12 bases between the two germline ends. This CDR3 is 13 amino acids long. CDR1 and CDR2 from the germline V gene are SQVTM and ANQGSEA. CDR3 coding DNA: TGCAGCGTCGCCTTCAGGGCGAACACTGAAGCTTTCTTT. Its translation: CSVAFRANTEAFF.

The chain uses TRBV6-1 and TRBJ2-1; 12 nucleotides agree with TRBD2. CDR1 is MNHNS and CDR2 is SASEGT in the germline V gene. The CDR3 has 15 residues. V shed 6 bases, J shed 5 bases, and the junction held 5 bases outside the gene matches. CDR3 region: CASSPRLAGDNEQFF. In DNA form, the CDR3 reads TGTGCCAGCAGCCCGAGACTAGCGGGGGACAATGAGCAGTTCTTC.

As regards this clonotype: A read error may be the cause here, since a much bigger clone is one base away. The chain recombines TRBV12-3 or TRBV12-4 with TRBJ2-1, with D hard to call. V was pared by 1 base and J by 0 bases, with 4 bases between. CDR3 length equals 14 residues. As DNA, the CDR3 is TGTGCCAGCAGTTTAGACAGCTCCTACAATGAGCAGTTCTTC. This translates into CASSLDSSYNEQFF.

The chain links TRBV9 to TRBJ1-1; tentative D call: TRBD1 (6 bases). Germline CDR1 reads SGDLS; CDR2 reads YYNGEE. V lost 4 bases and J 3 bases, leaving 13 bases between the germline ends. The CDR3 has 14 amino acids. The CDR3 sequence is CASSIYDRYTEAFF. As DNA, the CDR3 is TGTGCCAGCAGCATATACGACAGGTACACTGAAGCTTTCTTT. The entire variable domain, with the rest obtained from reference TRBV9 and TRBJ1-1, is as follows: DSGVTQTPKHLITATGQRVTLRCSPRSGDLSVYWYQQSLDQGLQFLIQYYNGEERAKGNILERFSAQQFPDLHSELNLSSLELGDSALYFCASSIYDRYTEAFFGQGTRLTVV.